The 31 T cell receptor beta chains listed next were all sequenced from one sample in a study of breast tumors, draining lymph nodes, adjacent tissues. TCRdb itself ran the multiplex PCR reads through MiXCR, one entry per CDR3 protein. The table shows about 180,000 distinct CDR3 sequences, with 33% occurring only once. Axillary draining lymph nodes of breast cancer patients supplied the node samples. Specimen: axillary lymph node tissue. The receptor source for this set is a female donor with breast cancer. Some clones in this sample may be carry-over from other donors' samples.

V gene TRBV7-9 combines with J gene TRBJ2-5; 15 bases agree with TRBD2. J gave up 4 bases and V 2 bases, and 8 bases lay outside the gene matches. Germline lookup yields CDR1 SEHNR and CDR2 FQNEAQ (reference sequence). The CDR3 has 18 residues. The CDR3 reads CASSLHGTSGRQGETQYF. DNA of the CDR3: TGTGCCAGCAGCTTACATGGGACTAGCGGGAGGCAGGGAGAGACCCAGTACTTC.

With regard to this clonotype: It may be a read error: a sequence one base away is much more abundant. V is TRBV4-2 and J is TRBJ2-3; D may be TRBD1 (6 bases). The CDR3 sequence is 15 residues long. CDR1 and CDR2 (germline): LGHNA, YNFKEQ. The CDR3 region is CASSLGQGHTGTQYF. The CDR3 nucleotides read TGTGCCAGCAGCTTAGGCCAGGGACACACAGGTACGCAGTATTTT.

There are many counts of this clonotype. J is TRBJ1-4 and V is TRBV12-3 or TRBV12-4; 8 bases line up with TRBD1. Germline trimming cut 5 bases from V and 8 bases from J; bases unmatched to any gene: 4. The CDR3 is 13 residues long. The CDR3 DNA is TGTGCCAGCAGTCGGGACAGGAGCGAAAAACTGTTTTTT. This encodes CASSRDRSEKLFF.

This clonotype was counted ten times or more. This sequence joins TRBV19 and TRBJ2-1, with 7 nucleotides matching TRBD1. CDR1 and CDR2 (germline): LNHDA, SQIVND (reference sequence). The trim removed 6 bases at V and 3 bases at J, leaving 5 bases unmatched. The CDR3 extends over 14 amino acids. The CDR3 coding sequence is TGTGCCAGTAGGGTGACAGGGATCTACAATGAGCAGTTCTTC. Protein: CASRVTGIYNEQFF.

This clonotype was observed at least ten times. V gene TRBV5-6 combines with J gene TRBJ1-2; D is possibly TRBD1 (5 bases). Trimming stripped 5 bases from V and 2 bases from J, with 10 bases between. The CDR3 has 13 amino acids. CDR1 SGHDT and CDR2 YYEEEE come from the germline V gene. Here the CDR3 DNA reads TGTGCCAGCAGAATGGGACCGAACTATGGCTACACCTTC. Translating it yields CASRMGPNYGYTF.

This clonotype was counted many times. V is TRBV19 and J is TRBJ1-6; a possible D gene is TRBD1 (5 bases). V lost 5 bases to trimming and J lost 6 bases, with 11 bases between them. Germline values: CDR1 LNHDA, CDR2 SQIVND (reference sequence). The CDR3 has 14 amino acids. Here the CDR3 DNA reads TGTGCCAGTAGTTCCAGGACACTTAATTCACCCCTCCACTTT. Translation gives CASSSRTLNSPLHF.

This clonotype was seen ten or more times. The chain combines TRBV11-2 with TRBJ2-7, with D hard to call. The CDR3 contains 15 residues. Looked up from germline, CDR1 is SGHAT and CDR2 is FQNNGV. V was shortened by 5 bases and J by 1 base, with 15 bases between the two germline ends. This chain's CDR3 is CASSPGLGISYEQYF. CDR3 nucleotide sequence: TGTGCCAGCAGCCCTGGATTAGGGATTTCCTACGAGCAGTACTTC.

At least ten counts were recorded for this clonotype. J is TRBJ2-2 and V is TRBV4-1, with a tentative D call TRBD2 (6 bases). V was shortened by 5 bases and J by 4 bases, with 14 bases between the two germline ends. Germline V gene lookup returns CDR1 MGHRA and CDR2 YSYEKL. This CDR3 is built from 15 residues. The CDR3 nucleotides are TGCGCCAGCAGCAACCGGGACTGGGTCACCGGGGAGCTGTTTTTT. It encodes CASSNRDWVTGELFF.

A few counts support this clonotype. The rearrangement uses TRBV18 and TRBJ2-7, with 10 bases that match TRBD1. CDR1 and CDR2 from the germline V gene are KGHSH and LQKENI. This CDR3 spans 13 amino acids. Unmatched junction bases numbered 3, after V lost 5 bases and J lost 5 bases. Here the CDR3 DNA reads TGTGCCAGCTCAGCCGGGACAGGGGACGAGCAGTACTTC. Translation: CASSAGTGDEQYF. The full variable domain, with the rest looked up from reference TRBV18 and TRBJ2-7, is NAGVMQNPRHLVRRRGQEARLRCSPMKGHSHVYWYRQLPEEGLKFMVYLQKENIIDESGMPKERFSAEFPKEGPSILRIQQVVRGDSAAYFCASSAGTGDEQYFGPGTRLTVT.

The rearrangement uses TRBV12-3 or TRBV12-4 and TRBJ2-1; D unresolved. Trimming removed 7 bases at V and 9 bases at J, with 13 bases between. The CDR3 has 12 residues. The CDR3 protein is CASTSRPPEQFF. The DNA of the CDR3 is TGTGCCAGCACCAGTAGACCCCCTGAGCAGTTCTTC.

This clonotype has ten or more counts. V and J are TRBV4-1 and TRBJ2-7; D gene ambiguous. This CDR3 is 18 amino acids long. The V end lost 3 bases, the J end lost 2 bases, and 23 bases lay between the germline ends. CDR1 and CDR2 (germline): MGHRA, YSYEKL. The CDR3 here is CASSQKGAKVVGAYEQYF. The CDR3 DNA follows: TGCGCCAGCAGCCAGAAAGGTGCTAAGGTTGTGGGTGCCTACGAGCAGTACTTC.

This clonotype has a count of ten or more. The chain's CDR3 is CASGTLWEQFF. The CDR3 DNA is TGTGCCAGCGGGACTCTCTGGGAGCAGTTCTTC. The chain links TRBV12-3 or TRBV12-4 to TRBJ2-1, with D perhaps TRBD2 (6 bases). The CDR3 length is 11 residues. Deletions cut 8 bases from V and 10 bases from J, with 12 bases between.

The chain's CDR3 is CAISTGNTEAFF. The CDR3 DNA sequence: TGTGCCATCAGCACAGGGAACACTGAAGCTTTCTTT. The chain recombines TRBV10-3 with TRBJ1-1; tentatively, D is TRBD1 (5 bases). The CDR3 totals 12 residues. The germline gives CDR1 ENHRY, CDR2 SYGVKD. V was cut by 6 bases and J by 1 base, with 6 bases left in between.

There are many counts of this clonotype. The V call is TRBV10-3, the J call TRBJ2-7; no firm D call. The CDR3 has 12 residues. The germline CDR1 and CDR2 sequences are ENHRY and SYGVKD. The ends were cut back, 4 bases at V and 7 bases at J, with 11 bases in the middle. The CDR3 here is CAISGGVREQYF. As DNA, the CDR3 is TGTGCCATCAGTGGCGGAGTACGGGAGCAGTACTTC.

The chain recombines TRBV18 with TRBJ1-4; D is ambiguous. The CDR3 runs 16 residues. V lost 2 bases, J lost 8 bases, and 18 bases lay in between. Germline V gene lookup returns CDR1 KGHSH and CDR2 LQKENI. Here the CDR3 reads CASSPGVQDLGEKLFF. The CDR3 region has the DNA TGTGCCAGCTCACCAGGGGTCCAGGACCTCGGGGAAAAACTGTTTTTT. The full variable domain, its missing parts supplied by reference TRBV18 and TRBJ1-4, is NAGVMQNPRHLVRRRGQEARLRCSPMKGHSHVYWYRQLPEEGLKFMVYLQKENIIDESGMPKERFSAEFPKEGPSILRIQQVVRGDSAAYFCASSPGVQDLGEKLFFGSGTQLSVL.

The chain combines TRBV12-3 or TRBV12-4 with TRBJ1-4; D ambiguous. The V gene lost 7 bases and the J gene lost 5 bases, with 11 bases spanning the gap. This CDR3 has 13 amino acids. The CDR3: CASMPGTNEKLFF. The DNA for the CDR3 is TGTGCCAGCATGCCGGGCACGAATGAAAAACTGTTTTTT.

A word on this clonotype: Possible read error: a much larger clone is one base away. The chain carries TRBV7-9 and TRBJ2-1; TRBD2 might be the D (7 bases). The germline CDR1 and CDR2 sequences are SEHNR and FQNEAQ (reference sequence). The CDR3 runs to 18 residues. As DNA, the CDR3 is TGTGCCAGCAGCTTAGGGGACATTTGGGGGGGTTCCTACAATGGGCAGTTCTTC. This gives the protein CASSLGDIWGGSYNGQFF.

This clonotype appeared a single time. The rearrangement links TRBV29-1 to TRBJ1-2, with D possibly being TRBD1 (5 bases). Germline V gene lookup returns CDR1 SQVTM and CDR2 ANQGSEA. V lost 6 bases and J 7 bases, leaving 21 bases between the germline ends. The CDR3 extends over 14 amino acids. CDR3 region: CSVSQGGRLGGYTF. The CDR3 nucleotides are TGCAGCGTGTCCCAGGGAGGGAGGCTCGGTGGCTACACCTTC.

This clonotype was observed a few times. The chain joins TRBV4-2 to TRBJ1-1; maybe TRBD1 (6 bases). V dropped 1 base and J dropped 0 bases, with 18 bases sitting between them. Germline CDR1 is LGHNA and CDR2 is YNFKEQ. This CDR3 region has 18 residues. CDR3: CASSQGISSGHLNTEAFF. The CDR3 DNA follows: TGTGCCAGCAGCCAAGGAATCTCTTCGGGACACCTGAACACTGAAGCTTTCTTT.

Only a few counts were recorded for this clonotype. The rearrangement joins TRBV2 to TRBJ2-7; maybe TRBD2 (5 bases). CDR1 SNHLY and CDR2 FYNNEI come from the germline V gene. Trimming took 8 bases from V and 0 from J, leaving 20 bases between them. The CDR3 has 16 amino acids. The CDR3 loop is CASRNSGKGSSYEQYF. In DNA form, the CDR3 reads TGTGCCAGCCGTAACTCCGGAAAAGGGAGCTCCTACGAGCAGTACTTC. Full variable domain (remainder filled in from reference TRBV2 and TRBJ2-7): EPEVTQTPSHQVTQMGQEVILRCVPISNHLYFYWYRQILGQKVEFLVSFYNNEISEKSEIFDDQFSVERPDGSNFTLKIRSTKLEDSAMYFCASRNSGKGSSYEQYFGPGTRLTVT.

Ten or more counts support this clonotype. The chain recombines TRBV13 with TRBJ2-7; D is unclear. There are 12 residues in the CDR3. Germline V lookup: CDR1 PRHDT, CDR2 FYEKMQ (reference sequence). Trimming removed 5 bases from V and 5 bases from J, with 10 bases in between. CDR3 DNA sequence: TGTGCCAGCAGCCTCCGCCTGAACGAGCAGTACTTC. This codes for CASSLRLNEQYF.

This clonotype was recorded many times. This rearrangement joins TRBV9 to TRBJ1-5; D not resolved. The CDR3 covers 15 residues. From germline, CDR1 is SGDLS and CDR2 YYNGEE. V lost 0 bases to trimming and J lost 7 bases, with 14 bases between them. This CDR3 reads CASSVGDHLGQPQHF. The CDR3 DNA is TGTGCCAGCAGCGTAGGAGATCATTTGGGACAGCCCCAGCATTTT.

The CDR3 loop is CASGLVGTEAFF. The CDR3, as DNA: TGTGCTAGTGGTTTAGTAGGGACTGAAGCTTTCTTT. This chain uses TRBV12-5 with TRBJ1-1; D gene ambiguous. Germline CDR1 reads LGHNT; CDR2 reads FRNRAP. The CDR3 sequence is 12 residues long. The ends were cut back, 3 bases at V and 5 bases at J, with 7 bases in the middle.

This rearrangement joins TRBV6-2 or TRBV6-3 to TRBJ2-1, with a tentative D call TRBD2 (5 bases). CDR1 and CDR2 (germline): MNHEY, SVGEGT. There are 16 residues in the CDR3. V lost 0 bases and J 0 bases, leaving 9 bases between the germline ends. The CDR3 reads CASSYSSDSSYNEQFF. The CDR3 DNA follows: TGTGCCAGCAGTTACTCTAGCGATAGCTCCTACAATGAGCAGTTCTTC.

The V call is TRBV10-3, the J call TRBJ1-1; D remains unclear. Per germline, CDR1 ENHRY and CDR2 SYGVKD. This CDR3 is built from 14 residues. Trimming took off 2 bases at V and 3 bases at J, with 10 bases between the two ends. The CDR3 DNA reads as TGTGCCATCAGTGAGAGGCCTCCCGACACTGAAGCTTTCTTT. Amino acid sequence: CAISERPPDTEAFF.

This clonotype was observed many times. A read error may explain this, as a much larger clone is one base away. The V call is TRBV20-1, the J call TRBJ2-1, with D possibly being TRBD2 (6 bases). From germline, CDR1 is DFQATT and CDR2 SNEGSKA (reference sequence). This CDR3 is 11 amino acids long. The DNA of the CDR3 is TGCAGTGCTAGGCGACTAGGGCCCAAATCCTTC. This codes for CSARRLGPKSF.

At least ten counts were recorded for this clonotype. This chain uses TRBV14 with TRBJ1-2; 9 bases are shared with TRBD1. With V trimmed by 4 bases and J by 8 bases, 5 bases remained unmatched. Per the germline V gene, CDR1 is SGHDN and CDR2 is FVKESK. The CDR3 sequence is 13 residues long. The CDR3 nucleotides read TGTGCCAGCAGCCGGGACAGGGTCGGAGGCTACACCTTC. As protein: CASSRDRVGGYTF.

This clonotype appeared many times. V and J are TRBV4-1 and TRBJ1-5; the D gene is possibly TRBD1 (5 bases). The CDR3 is 15 amino acids. V was pared by 0 bases and J by 7 bases, with 13 bases between. Looked up from germline, CDR1 is MGHRA and CDR2 is YSYEKL. CDR3 nucleotides: TGCGCCAGCAGCCAAGACGGGGCGGGTAGGCAGCCCCAGCATTTT. It specifies CASSQDGAGRQPQHF.

This clonotype was observed at least ten times. V gene TRBV29-1 combines with J gene TRBJ2-3; no firm D call. Germline V CDR1 and CDR2: SQVTM, ANQGSEA. Trimming removed 8 bases at V and 2 bases at J, with 8 bases between. CDR3 length equals 11 residues. The CDR3 region has the DNA TGCAGCTATATCTACACAGATACGCAGTATTTT. Its protein product is CSYIYTDTQYF.

CDR3 in amino acids: CASSYSRAERGYTF. The CDR3 DNA reads TGTGCCAGCAGTTACTCGAGGGCCGAGCGGGGCTACACCTTC. The chain carries TRBV6-5 and TRBJ1-2; the D is unclear. Germline CDR1 reads MNHEY; CDR2 reads SVGAGI. This CDR3 region has 14 residues. The V and J ends lost 0 bases and 8 bases respectively, with 13 bases between them.

Details on this clonotype: The conserved closing phenylalanine or tryptophan is absent in this CDR3, likely reflecting a read error. The rearrangement uses TRBV29-1 and TRBJ2-3; 10 bases are a match to TRBD2. From germline, CDR1 is SQVTM and CDR2 ANQGSEA. Trimming took 6 bases from V and 0 from J; bases not matched to a gene: 6. This CDR3 region has 15 residues. The DNA of the CDR3 is TGCAGCGTCGACTCGACTAGCGGGAGCACAGATACGCAGTATCTT. Residues: CSVDSTSGSTDTQYL.